This TCR beta chain was found in a study of spatial heterogeneity in lung cancer. About the research overall: Sequencing covered available follow-up PBMC samples collected a median of approximately 25 months after resection. Study-wide findings and caveats: Resection blood, more than follow-up blood, showed ubiquitous expanded tumor TCRs.

Points on this clonotype: The antigen is undetermined.

TCRdb re-analysed the 5' RACE reads in MiXCR, keeping a single row per CDR3 protein. This repertoire shows about 70,000 distinct CDR3 sequences, about 8.2% found once; its top ten account for around 1.9%. Deletions cut 4 bases from V and 2 bases from J, with 9 bases between. The CDR3 contains 15 residues. CDR1 is WSHSY, CDR2 SAAADI, per germline. Stated time point: blood at routine non-recurrence follow-up after resection. Sequencing was performed on whole RNA extracted from tumor and nontumor lung tissue, or from frozen PBMC, and the material was left unsorted. This rearrangement joins TRBV10-2 to TRBJ2-6, with a weak D call TRBD1 (6 bases). The TCR originated in a female donor with early-stage non-small cell lung cancer. The input for sequencing was PBMCs, taken at follow-up. Here the CDR3 reads CASSARGTGANVLTF. In DNA form, the CDR3 reads TGCGCCAGCAGTGCAAGGGGGACTGGGGCCAACGTCCTGACTTTC.